This T cell receptor (beta chain) was retrieved from a study of CD8+ T cells in alopecia areata. General study results and limits: Scalp samples also yield sequences from resident alphabeta T cells of normal skin. Between patients, shared TCR sequences were less clear than in mice. This was possibly due in part to HLA diversity in the patient population.

From germline, CDR1 is SQVTM and CDR2 ANQGSEA. The CDR3 contains 14 residues. Stated treatment: oral pan-JAK inhibitor, 5-10 mg twice daily. Extraction and reverse transcription of RNA yielded cDNA as the sequencing template. The data were produced by immunoSEQ multiplex PCR, yet TCRdb's version contains in-frame clones alone and is incomplete. This table holds 150,000 to 200,000 clones, roughly 65% found once. Regarding this clone: Its antigen is not known.

This clonotype was obtained from a human donor with alopecia areata. The chain uses TRBV29-1 and TRBJ2-5; no firm D call. Gene TRBJ2-7 matches the end of the DNA better, so the J call may be wrong. Material: CD4+ T cells sorted from blood, obtained at week 4, from a patient treated with tofacitinib. The CDR3 region has the DNA TGCAGCGTAGCTGCCGGCTGGCCCTCCTACGAGCAGTACTTC. It specifies CSVAAGWPSYEQYF.